This entry is about one TCR beta chain. V dropped 4 bases and J dropped 0 bases, with 7 bases sitting between them. This CDR3 has 15 residues. Germline V gives CDR1 SGHVS, CDR2 FNYEAQ. This entry is derived from a study of blood T cell repertoires in COVID-19. Study-wide background: Sources were T cells, B-cell-depleted T cells, or PBMCs; the material itself was cDNA or gDNA.

Participant reports of clinical history set cohort assignment. TCRdb keeps only in-frame clones here, not all; method: immunoSEQ multiplex PCR. The profile shows 150,000 to 200,000 clones, 88% of them singletons. The chain uses TRBV7-6 and TRBJ1-6; possible D gene TRBD1, 5 bases. The clonotype was recovered from a woman aged 18 to 35 who had recovered from COVID-19. Sequences were obtained from PBMCs or T cells enriched from blood (not recorded which). CDR3 region: CASSYDSSYNSPLHF. For the CDR3, the DNA is TGTGCCAGCAGCTACGACAGCTCCTATAATTCACCCCTCCACTTT. Drawing the rest from reference TRBV7-6 and TRBJ1-6, the complete variable domain is GAGVSQSPRYKVTKRGQDVALRCDPISGHVSLYWYRQALGQGPEFLTYFNYEAQQDKSGLPNDRFSAERPEGSISTLTIQRTEQRDSAMYRCASSYDSSYNSPLHFGNGTRLTVT.